This TCR beta chain stems from a study of regulatory T cells in long-lasting Graves disease (dated by TCRdb to the early 2020s). For the study in its entirety: In the newly diagnosed Graves' disease group, patients had been taking antithyroid drugs for less than 3 months. This study used TCR sequencing and RNA sequencing of peripheral blood to compare persistent Graves' disease patients against newly diagnosed Graves' disease patients. A total of 33 samples underwent TCR sequencing, from roughly 13 patients with persistent Graves' disease and 20 patients with newly diagnosed Graves' disease. The study was conducted in China and was registered as a clinical trial. Findings and caveats that apply to the study as a whole: Sequencing and analysis were limited to the TCR beta chain. A larger number of public clonotypes was shared among persistent patients (2,741) than among newly diagnosed patients (around 890). Lower TCR Shannon entropy and fewer highly expanded clones were observed in persistent Graves' disease patients than in newly diagnosed patients, which suggested clonal expansion. As a limitation, the authors acknowledged that the small sample size may reduce accuracy. Only peripheral blood was studied, because thyroid tissue, the primary lesion, was inaccessible. TRBV28, TRBJ1-2 and TRBJ2-5 were preferentially used in persistent disease, while TRBV20-1 and TRBJ2-1 were favored in newly diagnosed disease.

Ten or more counts support this clonotype. Its antigen is currently not known. No quality values exist for individual bases; no much larger clone is one base distant. The meaning of the sample's time point label: newly diagnosed GD, antithyroid drugs for less than 3 months. RNA was extracted from PBMCs in TRIzol for both TCR sequencing and RNA sequencing. The diagnosis of Graves' disease followed American Thyroid Association guidelines. Recruitment of patients was carried out at an endocrinology department in Xi'an, China. Each patient gave approximately 8.8 milliliters of peripheral blood, collected in an EDTA anticoagulant tube. Ficoll Paque Plus density gradient separation was used to isolate PBMCs, and no additional T cell sorting was done. An Agilent 2100 Bioanalyzer and agarose gel were used to assess RNA quality, and a NanoDrop 2000 was used to measure RNA concentration. As encoded in the germline V gene (reference sequence), CDR1 is DFQATT while CDR2 is SNEGSKA. The CDR3 holds 14 amino acids from the cysteine to the phenylalanine. The CDR3 DNA has 42 bases and is translated from base 1. Between the V and J ends, shortened by 6 bases and 5 bases respectively, the junction contains 17 bases.

Libraries were built with multiplex PCR. The listed sequencing device is Illumina HiSeq 4000. iRepertoire HTBI primers and Arm-PCR amplification of CDR3 regions were used to construct TCR beta libraries. Before sequencing, the PCR products underwent gel purification. The original pipeline was this. Across samples, roughly 60 TRBV and 15 or so TRBJ segments were identified and used for gene usage analysis of CDR3 amino acid clonotypes. Filtered high-quality paired reads were merged into contigs using COPE and FqMerger. Contigs were aligned with BLAST to IMGT TRBV, TRBD and TRBJ reference genes, and CDR3 was defined per IMGT. Highly expanded clones were defined as clonotypes with a frequency above 0.1%. Repertoire diversity was measured by Shannon entropy, and V-J evenness by the Gini coefficient. A clonotype was considered public if more than one individual shared it. The public reads were run again by TCRdb, first through fastp at Q25 and then through MiXCR, and only productive beta chains were kept. Each entry merges the rows of one CDR3 protein and shows their most common DNA and genes. TCRdb's processing, not the authors' own work, is the source of the V and J calls. The sample has about 430,000 distinct CDR3 sequences on record, 15% of them singletons. Clones ranked in the top ten supply about 7.8% of the sample.

These same records also appear under a second study, on T cells in Graves' hyperthyroidism and ophthalmopathy. As the second study states: A patient counted as having stable Graves' hyperthyroidism if no progression to ophthalmopathy occurred over 18 months of follow-up. The hyperthyroidism patients were between 18 and 65 years old and newly diagnosed, with a disease duration of less than 2 months. Exclusion was applied to patients with uncontrolled infections, other autoimmune diseases, pregnancy or lactation. Diagnoses were based on clinical symptoms, serum thyroxine and TRAb, thyroid ultrasound and orbital computed tomography. A first-round RT-PCR of the TCR CDR3 used the HTBI primer set with the Qiagen OneStep RT-PCR kit. Most expanded thyroid clonotypes (frequency above 0.001) were also detected in blood, suggesting blood repertoires may reflect thyroid immune responses. A 13 V-J signature model separated ophthalmopathy from stable hyperthyroidism, with nearly 90% sensitivity and 81% to 82% specificity in cross-validation and 80%/75% in testing. In validation, progression to ophthalmopathy was predicted by the model with around 70% sensitivity and about 72% specificity, a median of approximately 6.5 months before onset. To identify TCR V-J signatures that set the groups apart, the researchers used a discovery cohort of 100 or so patients, made up of 43 with Graves' ophthalmopathy and some 60 with stable Graves' hyperthyroidism. Prospective prediction of ophthalmopathy was tested in an independent validation cohort consisting of fewer than 20 hyperthyroidism patients and some 16 patients who later progressed to ophthalmopathy. The 75 to 100 discovery patients were randomly split 7:3 into training and test sets. In addition, the study compared T-cell repertoires in thyroid tissue and in blood from a handful of Graves' hyperthyroidism patients. Once sampling was done, hyperthyroidism patients were given methimazole at a starting dose of 30 mg daily, whereas ophthalmopathy patients were given high-dose intravenous methylprednisolone. Libraries were constructed in a second round of multiplex PCR, after which size selection and purification were carried out. Sequencing of the libraries was done on an Illumina HiSeq2000 using paired-end 100 bp reads. SOAPnuke was used to process the raw data, with reads discarded if the reads contained adapters or uncalled bases, had a mean Phred below 15, or lacked an exact constant-primer or identifier match. COPE v1.2.5 was used to merge the high-quality paired reads, and each unique nucleotide sequence was defined as a clonotype. MiTCR v1.1 was used to align clonotypes to the IMGT TRBV, TRBD and TRBJ reference segments. Analysis was restricted to V-J combinations with a frequency above 0.0001, which covered 98% to 99.2% of repertoires. A TCS score was defined as the ratio of F50 (clonal expansion) to E x V (chaos), with BLOSUM62-based TCRdist applied between CDR3 peptides within each V-J. Welch's t-statistics and random forest reduced around 520 V-J features to about 12, which were used in a naive Bayes classifier (R e1071). No statistical method was used to fix the sample size in advance, and group allocation was not hidden from the investigators. According to the paper, TCR Vbeta CDR3 sequencing was carried out on approximately 140 peripheral blood samples, which came from 40 to 45 ophthalmopathy, 70 to 80 hyperthyroidism and about 17 progressor patients.

The source is a woman in her thirties or forties with Graves disease. Donor details come from another sample of the same person, matched by shared clones. Specimen: peripheral blood mononuclear cells (PBMCs), collected at new diagnosis, from a patient treated with antithyroid drugs. The chain was built from TRBV20-1 and TRBJ2-1, with the D gene call left open. The DNA reads as follows: TGCAGTGCCACCTGGGCCGGCCTCCACAATGAGCAGTTCTTC. Its protein product is CSATWAGLHNEQFF.